This T cell receptor (beta chain) was found in a study of OX40 agonist ivuxolimab in advanced cancers. Regarding the complete study: Ivuxolimab was an agonistic, fully human IgG2 monoclonal antibody directed against OX40 (CD134), a costimulatory receptor. Intravenous ivuxolimab was administered to patients every 2 weeks at six dose levels: 0.01, 0.1, 0.3, 1.5, 3 and 10 mg/kg. Of the roughly 54 patients in dose escalation, about 20 had hepatocellular carcinoma, about 15 had melanoma, 9 had renal cell carcinoma and 9 had head and neck cancer. A male proportion of approximately 83% and a mean age of about 60 years, ranging from roughly 23 to 80, were recorded for the dose-escalation cohort. Prior anti-PD-1, anti-PD-L1 or anti-CTLA-4 therapy was permitted, and about two fifths of dose-escalation patients had received checkpoint inhibitors. Partial responses occurred in three dose-escalation patients: two with cutaneous melanoma and one with hepatocellular carcinoma. Peripheral TCRbeta sequencing was intended to test whether TCR sequence diversity was altered and clonal T-cell expansion was caused by ivuxolimab. The paper reports the monotherapy dose-escalation portion (N of about 56 patients) of the phase I ivuxolimab trial.

Genomic DNA was extracted from sorted cells for sequencing of the TCRbeta CDR3 region. The immunoSEQ Assay was used for sequencing of TCRbeta CDR3 regions. TCRdb retrieved this table from immuneACCESS and kept in-frame rearrangements only. Not all clones are present; in checked studies, unresolved V genes account for under half, and no reason is known for the remainder. This sample is represented by about 64,000 clones; 80% to 90% of them were singletons. The top ten constitute under 3.5% of the sample. Points on this clone: Its recognized antigen is unknown. Base qualities are missing; no much larger clone stands one base away.

Findings and caveats that apply to the study as a whole: Low levels of normalized T-cell clonal expansion were also seen in some nonresponding patients. Which antigens the clonally expanded peripheral T cells were specific for was not determined. After ivuxolimab, CD8+ T cells had more expanded clones than CD4+ T cells on average. At doses from 0.1 to 3.0 mg/kg, clonal expansion was seen in both CD4+ and CD8+ blood T cells between baseline and week 6. In partial responders in the 0.1-3.0 mg/kg groups, normalized peripheral clonal expansion was found to be among the lowest, especially among CD8+ T cells.

Patients with autoimmune disease history or receiving systemic immunosuppression were excluded from the trial. Peripheral blood for TCR sequencing was drawn from every dose cohort at baseline, at cycle 4 day 1 and at cycle 7 day 1. Samples came from an open-label, multicenter, first-in-human phase I dose-escalation trial of ivuxolimab. Adults with locally advanced or metastatic melanoma, renal cell carcinoma, hepatocellular carcinoma or head and neck squamous cell carcinoma were enrolled in the trial. CD4+ and CD8+ T cells were sorted separately from peripheral blood before TCR sequencing. This TCR came from an adult with an advanced solid tumor such as melanoma, head and neck, liver or kidney cancer. Sequenced material: CD4+ or CD8+ T cells sorted from blood, taken in a trial of the OX40 agonist ivuxolimab.

The DNA is as follows: TGCGCCAGCAGCTTGGACCAGGGGGCTGACGAGCAGTACTTC. Protein translation: CASSLDQGADEQYF. The sequence joins TRBV5-1 to TRBJ2-7; 8 of the junction bases match TRBD1. The CDR3 spans 14 residues, from the cysteine through the phenylalanine. The only DNA kept is the CDR3, 42 bases in frame from the first base. CDR1 SGHRS and CDR2 YFSETQ are derived from the germline V gene. Trimming leaves V shorter by 0 bases and J shorter by 5 bases, with the junction holding 4 bases beyond the gene matches.